These T cell receptor beta chains were read from a single sample in a study of CD8+ T cells in alopecia areata. Sequencing was performed with immunoSEQ multiplex PCR; in TCRdb, only in-frame clones are kept and a portion is missing. In the table there are 130,000 to 150,000 clones, about 89% of which are singletons. This sample comprised CD8+ T cells sorted from blood, obtained at week 0. The receptors here all came from a human donor with alopecia areata. The CDR3 runs from the conserved cysteine through the conserved F or W. Each record gives: clone size, J gene, V gene, D gene, CDR3 DNA, CDR3 protein. A D gene is named only where the DNA matches it firmly. Part of the rows lack a size; the others show once, few, many or a class for expanded clones.

>once|TRBJ2-7|TRBV9|TRBD2
TGTGCCAGCAGCATACCGACTAGCGGGAGTATCGAGCAGTACTTC
CASSIPTSGSIEQYF
>NA|TRBJ2-1|TRBV6-5|NA
TGTGCCAGCAGTTACTCGGAGCTACCCCCCCATGAGCAGTTCTTC
CASSYSELPPHEQFF
>NA|TRBJ2-3|TRBV25-1|NA
TGTGCCAGCAGTGAACTGGGCCCAAGTCCCACAGATACGCAGTATTTT
CASSELGPSPTDTQYF
>NA|TRBJ2-7|TRBV14|TRBD1
TGTGCCAGCAGCCAAGAGGCAGGGGGCTACGAGCAGTACTTC
CASSQEAGGYEQYF
>NA|TRBJ2-5|TRBV29-1|NA
TGCAGCGTTCGGGAGGGGGCGCGAGAGCAGTACTTC
CSVREGAREQYF
>once|TRBJ2-7|TRBV4-1|NA
TGCGCCAGCAGCCAAGAATTAGGAGACGAGCAGTACTTC
CASSQELGDEQYF
>NA|TRBJ2-3|TRBV13|NA
TGTGCCAGCAGCTTAGGACAGGCCACAGATACGCAGTATTTT
CASSLGQATDTQYF
>NA|TRBJ2-3|TRBV2|NA
TGTGCCAGCAGTGAAGCTTTCGCCGTCTCGGGCACAGATACGCAGTATTTT
CASSEAFAVSGTDTQYF
>NA|TRBJ2-1|TRBV15|TRBD2
TGTGCCACCAGCAGAGGCGGGTCAGCGGGAGACAATGAGCAGTTCTTC
CATSRGGSAGDNEQFF
>NA|TRBJ1-2|TRBV18|NA
TGTGCCAGCTCACCGGACAATCCTAACACATGGGCAAACTATGGCTACACCTTC
CASSPDNPNTWANYGYTF
>NA|TRBJ2-7|TRBV27|TRBD2
TGTGCCAGCAGTTTATCGCCTAGCGGGAGCCTCTACGAGCAGTACTTC
CASSLSPSGSLYEQYF
>few|TRBJ2-7|TRBV7-9|TRBD1
TGTGCCAGCAGCTCAAACAGGGGCCACCCCTACGAGCAGTACTTC
CASSSNRGHPYEQYF
>NA|TRBJ2-7|TRBV9|TRBD1
TGTGCCAGCAGTGGCGACAGGGGGCAACACTACGAGCAGTACTTC
CASSGDRGQHYEQYF
>once|TRBJ2-7|TRBV29-1|TRBD2
TGCAGCGTTGATTCTAGCGGGACATACGAGCAGTACTTC
CSVDSSGTYEQYF